This TCR beta chain was sequenced for a study of T cell repertoires in cytomegalovirus infection. Whole-study context: Well-studied HLA-B-restricted CMV epitopes were used in the study alongside recently identified HLA-C-restricted ones. Indications came from public TCR beta signatures; they pointed to CMV infection and to a matching HLA type. Study-wide results and caveats: Of the TCR beta families, the public ones yielded a cumulative frequency that identified carriers of CMV plus the relevant HLA.

Germline assignment: CDR1 KGHSH and CDR2 LQKENI. The CDR3 totals 18 residues. V lost 2 bases and J lost 0, with 17 bases in between. This clonotype was observed a handful of times. As yet, its antigen is unknown. TCRdb independently ran MiXCR on the reads; one entry per CDR3 protein. The sample carries roughly 860,000 distinct CDR3 sequences, roughly 33% recorded once. The chain links TRBV18 to TRBJ2-1; possibly TRBD1 for D (5 bases). The TCR originated in a human donor in good health (CMV status not recorded). Some clones in this sample may be carry-over from other donors' samples. Sequencing was performed on cultured CD8+ T cells from PBMCs, taken from culture after CMV antigen stimulation. The CDR3 DNA reads as TGTGCCAGCTCACCAGGAATTGATGGACAAAGCTCCTACAATGAGCAGTTCTTC. As protein: CASSPGIDGQSSYNEQFF.